The source of this T cell receptor beta chain is a study of T-cell reconstitution after alpha-beta-depleted transplantation in children. The CDR3 runs to 14 residues. Trimming cost V 6 bases and J 2 bases; bases outside gene matches: 4. Germline V gene data show CDR1 as MDHEN and CDR2 as SYDVKM. General observations from the study: Newly made T cells mostly supplied T-cell counts and diversity one year after transplant. After transplant, high TCRbeta diversity at day 60 in some patients arose from surviving recipient T cells and thymic progenitors. There were reportedly several hundred expanded graft clones from which alpha-beta T cells came about two months after transplant.

This clonotype was picked up many times. What it recognizes is unknown. TCRbeta library preparation incorporated unique molecular identifiers. TCRdb re-analysed the PCR reads in MiXCR, keeping a single row per CDR3 protein. This sample has fewer than 350,000 distinct CDR3 sequences, with over 9.5% found just once. Material: PBMCs, obtained before TCRalphabeta/CD19-depleted stem cell transplant. The genes are TRBV28 and TRBJ2-1, with 7 positions matching TRBD2. The receptor was isolated from a boy in the first two years of life with acute myeloid leukemia, due to receive a stem cell transplant. The DNA for the CDR3 is TGTGCCAGCAGCCCGGGACTACCCTACAATGAGCAGTTCTTC. Residues: CASSPGLPYNEQFF.